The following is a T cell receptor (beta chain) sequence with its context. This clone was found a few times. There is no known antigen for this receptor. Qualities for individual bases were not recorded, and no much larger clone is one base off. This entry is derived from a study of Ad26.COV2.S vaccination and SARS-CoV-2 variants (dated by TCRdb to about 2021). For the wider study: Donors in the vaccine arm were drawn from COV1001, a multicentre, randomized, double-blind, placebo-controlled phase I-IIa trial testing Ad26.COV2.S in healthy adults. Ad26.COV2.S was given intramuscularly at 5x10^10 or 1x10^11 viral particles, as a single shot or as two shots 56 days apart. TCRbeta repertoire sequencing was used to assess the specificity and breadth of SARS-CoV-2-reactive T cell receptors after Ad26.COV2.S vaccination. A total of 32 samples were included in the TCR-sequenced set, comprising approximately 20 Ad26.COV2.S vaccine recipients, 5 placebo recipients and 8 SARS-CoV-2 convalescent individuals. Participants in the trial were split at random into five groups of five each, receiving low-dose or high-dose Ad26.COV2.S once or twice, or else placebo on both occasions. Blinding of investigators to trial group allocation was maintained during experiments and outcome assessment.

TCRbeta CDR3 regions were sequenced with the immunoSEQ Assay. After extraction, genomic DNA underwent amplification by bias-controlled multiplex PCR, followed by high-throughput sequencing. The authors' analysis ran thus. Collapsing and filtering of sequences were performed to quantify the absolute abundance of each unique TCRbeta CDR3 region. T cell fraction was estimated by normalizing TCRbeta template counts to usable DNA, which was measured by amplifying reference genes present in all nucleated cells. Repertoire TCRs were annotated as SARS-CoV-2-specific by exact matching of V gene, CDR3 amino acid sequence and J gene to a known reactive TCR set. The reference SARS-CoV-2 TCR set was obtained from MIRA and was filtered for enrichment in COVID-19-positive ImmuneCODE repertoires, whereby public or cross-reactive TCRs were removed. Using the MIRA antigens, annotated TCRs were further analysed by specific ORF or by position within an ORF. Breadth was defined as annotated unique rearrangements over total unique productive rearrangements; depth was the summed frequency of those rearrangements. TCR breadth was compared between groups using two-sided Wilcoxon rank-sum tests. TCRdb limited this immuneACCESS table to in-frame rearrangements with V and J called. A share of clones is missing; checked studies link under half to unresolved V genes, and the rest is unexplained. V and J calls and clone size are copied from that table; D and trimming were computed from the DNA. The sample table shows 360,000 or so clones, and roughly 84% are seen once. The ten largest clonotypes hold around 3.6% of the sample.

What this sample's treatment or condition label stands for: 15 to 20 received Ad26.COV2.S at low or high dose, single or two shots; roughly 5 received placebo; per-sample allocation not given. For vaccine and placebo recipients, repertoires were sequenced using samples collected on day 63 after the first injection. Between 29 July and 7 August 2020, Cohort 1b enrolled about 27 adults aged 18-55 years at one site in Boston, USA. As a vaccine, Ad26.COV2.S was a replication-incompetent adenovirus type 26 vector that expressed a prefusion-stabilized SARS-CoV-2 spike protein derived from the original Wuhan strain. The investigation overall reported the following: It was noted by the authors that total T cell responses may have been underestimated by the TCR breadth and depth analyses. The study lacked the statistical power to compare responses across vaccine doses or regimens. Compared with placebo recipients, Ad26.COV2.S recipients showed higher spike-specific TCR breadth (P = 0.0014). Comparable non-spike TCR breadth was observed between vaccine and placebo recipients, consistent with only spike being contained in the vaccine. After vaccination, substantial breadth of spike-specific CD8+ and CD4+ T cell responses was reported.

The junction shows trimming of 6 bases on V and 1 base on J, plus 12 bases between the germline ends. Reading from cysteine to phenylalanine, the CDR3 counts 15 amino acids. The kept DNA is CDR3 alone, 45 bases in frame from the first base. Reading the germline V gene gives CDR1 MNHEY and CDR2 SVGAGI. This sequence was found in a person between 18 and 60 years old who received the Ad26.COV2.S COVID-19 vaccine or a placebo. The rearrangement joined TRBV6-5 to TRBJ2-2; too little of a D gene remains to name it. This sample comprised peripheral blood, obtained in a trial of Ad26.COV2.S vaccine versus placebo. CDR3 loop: CASSNSPLNTGELFF. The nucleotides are TGTGCCAGCAGCAATAGTCCTCTGAACACCGGGGAGCTGTTTTTT.